These 13 T cell receptor beta chains originate from one sample sequenced in a study of blood T cells in healthy people across ages. It was with a sample-barcoded 5' primer and a J-beta primer mix that a second PCR of roughly 7 to 12 cycles was run. TCRdb ran MiXCR on the 5' RACE reads and lists one entry per CDR3 protein. The table lists about 510,000 distinct CDR3 sequences, about 28% of them singletons. The data were also submitted as part of a second study, on T cells of mothers and their children.

Input material: blood. All receptors come from a boy aged 2-9 years in good health.

This clonotype was seen ten or more times. At one end the junction does not follow the germline gene, possibly because of a read error. CDR3 coding DNA: TGCGCCAGCAGCTTGGTCAGTCAAGAGACCCAGTACTTC. This gives the protein CASSLVSQETQYF. The chain joins TRBV27 to TRBJ2-5; D unresolved. The CDR3 runs to 13 residues. Germline-derived CDR1 and CDR2 are MNHEY and SMNVEV (reference sequence).

The rearrangement joins TRBV10-3 to TRBJ2-6; D ambiguous. The CDR3 is made up of 14 amino acids. Trimming took off 6 bases at V and 0 bases at J, with 6 bases between the two ends. Germline V CDR1 and CDR2: ENHRY, SYGVKD. The CDR3 loop is CAIRDSSGANVLTF. CDR3 nucleotides: TGTGCCATCAGGGATTCCTCTGGGGCCAACGTCCTGACTTTC.

The CDR3 sequence: CASSQAQGRGEQYF. In nucleotides, the CDR3 is TGTGCCAGCAGCCAAGCGCAGGGAAGGGGCGAGCAGTACTTC. The chain has TRBV3-1 and TRBJ2-7; D perhaps matches TRBD1 (5 bases). Germline V CDR1 and CDR2: LGHDT, YNNKEL (reference sequence). V lost 1 base and J 6 bases, leaving 13 bases between the germline ends. CDR3 length: 14 amino acids.

This chain connects TRBV9 to TRBJ2-1; possibly TRBD1 for D (5 bases). CDR1 is SGDLS, CDR2 YYNGEE, per germline. The CDR3 is 15 residues long. Trimming removed 0 bases from V and 1 base from J, with 8 bases in between. The CDR3 DNA reads as TGTGCCAGCAGCGTAGAGGGGAAGTCCTACAATGAGCAGTTCTTC. It encodes CASSVEGKSYNEQFF.

This sequence joins TRBV12-5 and TRBJ2-1; no clear D. Germline V gene data show CDR1 as LGHNT and CDR2 as FRNRAP. This CDR3 comprises 13 residues. V dropped 2 bases and J dropped 4 bases, with 6 bases sitting between them. CDR3 residues: CASGLPIYNEQFF. The CDR3 DNA reads TGTGCTAGTGGTTTGCCCATATACAATGAGCAGTTCTTC. Drawing the rest from reference TRBV12-5 and TRBJ2-1, the complete variable domain is DARVTQTPRHKVTEMGQEVTMRCQPILGHNTVFWYRQTMMQGLELLAYFRNRAPLDDSGMPKDRFSAEMPDATLATLKIQPSEPRDSAVYFCASGLPIYNEQFFGPGTRLTVL.

This chain joins TRBV14 and TRBJ2-3; D uncertain. Trimming pared 1 base from V and 2 bases from J, leaving 7 bases between. Germline V lookup: CDR1 SGHDN, CDR2 FVKESK. This CDR3 region has 14 residues. CDR3 loop: CASSQVLHTDTQYF. The DNA for the CDR3 is TGTGCCAGCAGCCAAGTACTACACACAGATACGCAGTATTTT. The full variable domain, its missing parts supplied by reference TRBV14 and TRBJ2-3, is EAGVTQFPSHSVIEKGQTVTLRCDPISGHDNLYWYRRVMGKEIKFLLHFVKESKQDESGMPNNRFLAERTGGTYSTLKVQPAELEDSGVYFCASSQVLHTDTQYFGPGTRLTVL.

The V and J genes are TRBV6-1 and TRBJ2-3; D unclear. The V end lost 2 bases, the J end lost 6 bases, and 18 bases lay between the germline ends. Looked up from germline, CDR1 is MNHNS and CDR2 is SASEGT. The CDR3 sequence is 16 residues long. CDR3 sequence reads: CASSETEMGFWDTQYF. CDR3 sequence (DNA): TGTGCCAGCAGTGAAACCGAAATGGGGTTTTGGGATACGCAGTATTTT.

This clonotype showed up just a few times. The chain carries TRBV7-9 and TRBJ2-2; 8 bases match TRBD1. The V segment lost 5 bases and the J segment 6 bases; nucleotides outside the gene matches: 8. Germline lookup yields CDR1 SEHNR and CDR2 FQNEAQ (reference sequence). The length of the CDR3 is 15 residues. The CDR3 region has the DNA TGTGCCAGCAGCCCAACGACAGGGGAGGCCGGGGAGCTGTTTTTT. As protein: CASSPTTGEAGELFF.

The chain carries TRBV2 and TRBJ2-2, with TRBD2 matching 12 bases. J lost 5 bases, V lost 3 bases, and 7 bases had no gene match. Germline V lookup: CDR1 SNHLY, CDR2 FYNNEI. The CDR3 has 17 residues. The CDR3 DNA is TGTGCCAGCAGTGATGAGATCGGACTAGCGGGGACCGGGGAGCTGTTTTTT. Amino acids: CASSDEIGLAGTGELFF.

With respect to this clonotype: The DNA is omitted, as the CDR3 cannot be located on it reliably, and the CDR3 follows TCRdb's listing. This sequence joins TRBV6-5 and TRBJ1-1; TRBD1, the table's D call, was not compared with the DNA. 17 amino acids form the CDR3, both terminal residues included. Germline assignment: CDR1 MNHEY and CDR2 SVGAGI. CDR3 sequence: CASSSGQGPSRGTEAFF.

This sequence joins TRBV4-3 and TRBJ2-1; 7 nucleotides line up with TRBD2. V lost 3 bases to trimming and J lost 4 bases; unmatched junction nucleotides: 6. The CDR3 contains 15 residues. CDR1 and CDR2 (germline): LGHNA, YSLEER. CDR3 in DNA: TGCGCCAGCAGCCAGGCTAGCGGCCCATACAATGAGCAGTTCTTC. It specifies CASSQASGPYNEQFF.

This clonotype was counted only a few times. The rearrangement joins TRBV7-8 to TRBJ2-7; D gene uncertain. Trimming cost V 1 base and J 0 bases, with 10 bases left between them. Per germline, CDR1 SGHVS and CDR2 FQNEAQ. The CDR3 totals 15 residues. The CDR3 here is CASSLGRWVSYEQYF. DNA for the CDR3: TGTGCCAGCAGCTTAGGACGGTGGGTCTCCTACGAGCAGTACTTC. Together with reference TRBV7-8 and TRBJ2-7, the CDR3 gives the full variable domain: GAGVSQSPRYKVAKRGQDVALRCDPISGHVSLFWYQQALGQGPEFLTYFQNEAQLDKSGLPSDRFFAERPEGSVSTLKIQRTQQEDSAVYLCASSLGRWVSYEQYFGPGTRLTVT.

This clonotype was seen more than once but under ten times. The chain has TRBV29-1 and TRBJ2-3; 9 bases map to TRBD1. The CDR3 is 14 amino acids. Germline CDR1 reads SQVTM; CDR2 reads ANQGSEA. J gave up 6 bases and V 6 bases, and 10 bases lay outside the gene matches. CDR3 residues: CSVWTGAVTDTQYF. The CDR3 nucleotides read TGCAGCGTCTGGACAGGGGCGGTGACGGATACGCAGTATTTT.